This T cell receptor (beta chain) was identified in a study of CXCR3-negative and CXCR3-positive naive CD8 T cells. Notes on the study in general: The study found more hydrophobic TRB CDR3s in CXCR3-positive naive cells than in CXCR3-negative naive cells. Fresh PBMCs were used in most assays, and CXCR3 expression partially decreased after cryopreservation.

The CDR3 is 15 residues long. Germline CDR1 is GTSNPN and CDR2 is SVGIG (reference sequence). Triplicates of about 300,000 cells were sorted from each CD8+ T cell subset. Naive CD8+ T cells showed a CD45RO-CCR7+CD27+CD95- phenotype. With regard to this clonotype: No antigen is known for it.

The authors prepared UMI-labeled TRB cDNA libraries by 5' RACE. TCRdb re-analyzed the 5' RACE reads; it lists each CDR3 protein once, without DNA. The sample has around 160,000 distinct CDR3 sequences. Sample: naive CXCR3+ CD8+ T cells from blood. As for subset: CD45RO-CCR7+CD27+CD95- naive CD8+ T cells expressing CXCR3 (TNR3+). The origin of this receptor is a human donor in good health. Some clones in this sample may be carry-over from other donors' samples. The V and J genes are TRBV30 and TRBJ1-5; TCRdb designates TRBD1, a call that cannot be tested without DNA. This chain's CDR3 is CAWSVLGQGNQPQHF.